The 30 T cell receptor beta chains below all came from one sample that was sequenced in a study of T cell responses to AZD1222 COVID-19 vaccine. This table comes from immunoSEQ multiplex PCR, and its TCRdb copy is limited to in-frame clones, with some not included. The sample consists of about 73,000 clones, approximately 88% of them appearing once. Sequencing was performed on peripheral blood, taken on day 0 of AZD1222 vaccination. The receptors shown here come from an adult in good health.

The rearrangement links TRBV7-2 to TRBJ2-7, with 7 positions matching TRBD1. Germline V gives CDR1 SGHTA, CDR2 FQGNSA. V was clipped by 0 bases and J by 3 bases; unmatched bases: 11. CDR3 length: 17 amino acids. CDR3 amino acids: CASSLALWTGVGYEQYF. The CDR3 region has the DNA TGTGCCAGCAGCTTAGCGCTATGGACAGGAGTCGGCTACGAGCAGTACTTC.

The chain recombines TRBV18 with TRBJ1-4, with TRBD1 identical over 7 bases. Losses at the gene ends were 3 bases for V and 0 bases for J; bases not matched to a gene: 4. The CDR3 has 16 amino acids. CDR1 KGHSH and CDR2 LQKENI come from the germline V gene. CDR3 sequence (DNA): TGTGCCAGCTCACCTCCAGGGGGGCCAACTAATGAAAAACTGTTTTTT. This gives the protein CASSPPGGPTNEKLFF.

The chain links TRBV3-1 (or the pseudogene TRBV3-2) to TRBJ1-3; TRBD1 is a possible D gene (6 bases). This CDR3 has 15 amino acids. Trimming removed 4 bases from V and 4 bases from J, with 14 bases in between. The V gene's germline CDR1 is LGHDT and CDR2 YNNKEL (reference sequence). CDR3 in DNA: TGTGCCAGCAGCCCCTTAGTACAGGGCGGAAACACCATATATTTT. Protein sequence: CASSPLVQGGNTIYF.

The chain combines TRBV24-1 with TRBJ2-1; 7 bases fit TRBD1. The length of the CDR3 is 16 residues. Looked up from germline, CDR1 is KGHDR and CDR2 is SFDVKD. V gave up 1 base and J gave up 6 bases; unmatched junction bases: 8. The CDR3 DNA is TGTGCCACCAGTGATTTCCGACAGGGTGGACGCAATGAGCAGTTCTTC. Translated: CATSDFRQGGRNEQFF.

The CDR3 coding sequence is TGCGCCAGCAGCCCAGACCTGTCACTGGCCGAGCAGTACTTC. Its translation: CASSPDLSLAEQYF. This chain uses TRBV5-1 with TRBJ2-7; no clear D. V was shortened by 4 bases and J by 6 bases, with 17 bases between the two germline ends. The CDR3 spans 14 residues. The germline V gene encodes CDR1 SGHRS and CDR2 YFSETQ.

V usage is TRBV5-1 and J usage is TRBJ1-1; 10 nucleotides match TRBD1. Germline CDR1 is SGHRS and CDR2 is YFSETQ. Trimming removed 4 bases from V and 1 base from J; junction bases left unmatched: 4. This CDR3 has 15 amino acids. The CDR3: CASSPTGGANTEAFF. CDR3 coding DNA: TGCGCCAGCAGCCCGACAGGGGGCGCGAACACTGAAGCTTTCTTT.

CDR3 in amino acids: CASSFGTPVYNSPLHF. CDR3 sequence (DNA): TGTGCCAGCAGCTTTGGGACACCGGTGTATAATTCACCCCTCCACTTT. The genes are TRBV7-2 and TRBJ1-6; possibly TRBD1 for D (6 bases). The CDR3 is 16 residues long. Trimming pared 3 bases from V and 4 bases from J, leaving 13 bases between. The germline V gene has CDR1 SGHTA and CDR2 FQGNSA.

The rearrangement joins TRBV28 to TRBJ1-4, with D uncertain. Germline V gene lookup returns CDR1 MDHEN and CDR2 SYDVKM. Trimming stripped 8 bases from V and 8 bases from J, with 15 bases between. The CDR3 spans 13 residues. This chain's CDR3 is CASGRGEEEKLFF. CDR3 bases: TGTGCCAGCGGACGCGGAGAGGAGGAAAAACTGTTTTTT.

The V call is TRBV4-1, the J call TRBJ2-7; 10 bases map to TRBD1. Germline assignment: CDR1 MGHRA and CDR2 YSYEKL. J was trimmed by 4 bases and V by 1 base; bases with no gene match: 4. The CDR3 contains 15 residues. The CDR3 loop is CASSQAGTGEYEQYF. In DNA form, the CDR3 reads TGCGCCAGCAGCCAAGCCGGGACAGGGGAGTACGAGCAGTACTTC.

The chain uses TRBV7-2 and TRBJ2-7; 10 bases match TRBD2. Germline CDR1 is SGHTA and CDR2 is FQGNSA. V lost 5 bases, J lost 6 bases, and 10 bases stayed unmatched. The CDR3 sequence is 15 residues long. The CDR3 spells CASSPRGLASGEQYF. CDR3 DNA: TGTGCCAGCAGCCCCCGGGGACTAGCGTCAGGCGAGCAGTACTTC.

V usage is TRBV4-1 and J usage is TRBJ2-1; maybe TRBD1 (6 bases). CDR1 and CDR2 from the germline V gene are MGHRA and YSYEKL. The CDR3 is 14 amino acids. V was trimmed by 1 base and J by 4 bases, leaving 8 bases between them. CDR3 sequence: CASSQGDTYNEQFF. The CDR3, as DNA: TGCGCCAGCAGCCAAGGGGACACGTACAATGAGCAGTTCTTC.

CDR3 DNA sequence: TGTGCCAGCAGCTTAGTCGAGGGGCTTGGGCCCCTCCACTTT. Its translation is CASSLVEGLGPLHF. The chain has TRBV11-3 and TRBJ1-6, with D perhaps matching TRBD1 (5 bases). CDR1 SGHNT and CDR2 YENEEA come from the germline V gene. V lost 1 base, J lost 13 bases, and 14 bases lay in between. The CDR3 spans 14 residues.

In nucleotides, the CDR3 is TGTGCCAGCAGGATCCCGGGACAGAGATCCTACGAGCAGTACTTC. Protein product: CASRIPGQRSYEQYF. The rearrangement uses TRBV11-2 and TRBJ2-7; 7 positions agree with TRBD1. Germline trimming cut 6 bases from V and 1 base from J; bases unmatched to any gene: 9. Germline assignment: CDR1 SGHAT and CDR2 FQNNGV. The CDR3 is made up of 15 amino acids. The full variable domain, in which reference TRBV11-2 and TRBJ2-7 provide the parts outside the CDR3, is EAGVAQSPRYKIIEKRQSVAFWCNPISGHATLYWYQQILGQGPKLLIQFQNNGVVDDSQLPKDRFSAERLKGVDSTLKIQPAKLEDSAVYLCASRIPGQRSYEQYFGPGTRLTVT.

With respect to this clone: No conserved phenylalanine or tryptophan ends this CDR3, so it is likely a read error. Because the CDR3's place on the DNA is in doubt, the DNA is left out and the CDR3 is given as listed by TCRdb. The chain combines TRBV6-1 with TRBJ1-2. CDR1 MNHNS and CDR2 SASEGT come from the germline V gene. Inclusive of both ends, the CDR3 amounts to 11 amino acids. CDR3 protein: CASSEVGAVSR.

This sequence joins TRBV7-8 and TRBJ2-4; D unclear. Germline CDR1 reads SGHVS; CDR2 reads FQNEAQ. The CDR3 extends over 15 amino acids. Trimming shortened V by 1 base and J by 1 base, and 8 bases separated the two germline ends. The CDR3 region is CASSLENQAKNIQYF. CDR3 DNA sequence: TGTGCCAGCAGCTTAGAGAACCAGGCCAAAAACATTCAGTACTTC. The variable domain in full, with the rest retrieved from reference TRBV7-8 and TRBJ2-4, is GAGVSQSPRYKVAKRGQDVALRCDPISGHVSLFWYQQALGQGPEFLTYFQNEAQLDKSGLPSDRFFAERPEGSVSTLKIQRTQQEDSAVYLCASSLENQAKNIQYFGAGTRLSVL.

The DNA for the CDR3 is TGTGCCAGCAGCGTGAATAGTGGGCAGCACCATGAGCAGTTCTTC. Translating it yields CASSVNSGQHHEQFF. The V call is TRBV9, the J call TRBJ2-1; D unresolved. Germline CDR1 is SGDLS and CDR2 is YYNGEE. The V and J ends lost 2 bases and 8 bases respectively, with 17 bases between them. The CDR3 has 15 residues.

This chain links TRBV5-4 with TRBJ1-2, with D possibly TRBD1 on 6 matching bases. Germline CDR1 is SGHNT and CDR2 is YYREEE (reference sequence). The V end lost 4 bases, the J end lost 3 bases, and 16 bases lay between the germline ends. This CDR3 has 15 residues. The CDR3 here is CASSPTSDSDYGYTF. Written as DNA, the CDR3 is TGTGCCAGCAGCCCAACCTCGGACAGCGACTATGGCTACACCTTC.

The rearrangement links TRBV14 to TRBJ2-7; D ambiguous. Per the germline V gene, CDR1 is SGHDN and CDR2 is FVKESK. CDR3 length: 13 residues. Trimming removed 1 base from V and 9 bases from J, with 13 bases in between. The CDR3 DNA reads TGTGCCAGCAGCCAAGTACGCGGCGTCCCGCAGTACTTC. This translates into CASSQVRGVPQYF.

This chain joins TRBV29-1 and TRBJ2-5; 15 bases are a match to TRBD2. The junction had 12 bases not matched to a gene; V was cut back by 2 bases and J by 5 bases. CDR1 SQVTM and CDR2 ANQGSEA come from the germline V gene. There are 18 residues in the CDR3. In nucleotides, the CDR3 is TGCAGCGTTGAATGGGCCATGGGACTAGCGGGAGGTGGCGAGACCCAGTACTTC. Amino acid sequence: CSVEWAMGLAGGGETQYF.

The chain employs TRBV19 and TRBJ2-7; no firm D call. Germline CDR1 reads LNHDA; CDR2 reads SQIVND (reference sequence). The CDR3 is made up of 13 amino acids. V lost 5 bases to trimming and J lost 6 bases, with 14 bases between them. CDR3 DNA sequence: TGTGCCAGTAGTCCCCTCGGAAAGAGCGAGCAGTACTTC. Protein product: CASSPLGKSEQYF. The full variable domain, in which reference TRBV19 and TRBJ2-7 provide the parts outside the CDR3, is DGGITQSPKYLFRKEGQNVTLSCEQNLNHDAMYWYRQDPGQGLRLIYYSQIVNDFQKGDIAEGYSVSREKKESFPLTVTSAQKNPTAFYLCASSPLGKSEQYFGPGTRLTVT.

CDR3 coding DNA: TGTGCCATCAGAGTGAGCGGGGGGCCAACCACCACGCAGTATTTT. Protein product: CAIRVSGGPTTTQYF. The chain uses TRBV10-3 and TRBJ2-3; TRBD2 aligns across 9 bases. Germline V gene sequence: CDR1 ENHRY, CDR2 SYGVKD. The CDR3 totals 15 residues. V shed 6 bases, J shed 9 bases, and the junction held 13 bases outside the gene matches.

The genes are TRBV9 and TRBJ2-2, with D possibly TRBD2 on 6 matching bases. The CDR3 has 15 residues. Trimming pared 3 bases from V and 6 bases from J, leaving 15 bases between. CDR1 is SGDLS, CDR2 YYNGEE, per germline. The CDR3 DNA follows: TGTGCCAGCAGCGGCTCTAGCGTTAACTCCGGGGAGCTGTTTTTT. Translated, it gives CASSGSSVNSGELFF.

The CDR3 here is CASPAPGNTIYF. The CDR3 coding sequence is TGCGCCAGCCCCGCTCCGGGAAACACCATATATTTT. V usage is TRBV4-1 and J usage is TRBJ1-3; no clear D gene. This CDR3 has 12 amino acids. Trimming took 8 bases from V and 4 from J, leaving 9 bases between them. Germline CDR1 reads MGHRA; CDR2 reads YSYEKL.

The chain links TRBV18 to TRBJ1-2; 7 bases line up with TRBD1. The CDR3 covers 14 residues. With V trimmed by 4 bases and J by 4 bases, 6 bases remained unmatched. Looked up from germline, CDR1 is KGHSH and CDR2 is LQKENI. The CDR3 region has the DNA TGTGCCAGCTCACTCGAACAGGGGAGCTATGGCTACACCTTC. This codes for CASSLEQGSYGYTF. Full variable domain (rest looked up from reference TRBV18 and TRBJ1-2): NAGVMQNPRHLVRRRGQEARLRCSPMKGHSHVYWYRQLPEEGLKFMVYLQKENIIDESGMPKERFSAEFPKEGPSILRIQQVVRGDSAAYFCASSLEQGSYGYTFGSGTRLTVV.

This rearrangement joins TRBV7-8 to TRBJ2-4; 7 nucleotides agree with TRBD1. Germline CDR1 reads SGHVS; CDR2 reads FQNEAQ. The CDR3 is 16 residues long. The J segment lost 0 bases and the V segment lost 5 bases, leaving 7 bases of the junction unmatched. CDR3 in amino acids: CASSPGQALAKNIQYF. DNA for the CDR3: TGTGCCAGCAGCCCCGGACAGGCTCTAGCCAAAAACATTCAGTACTTC.

This sequence joins TRBV24-1 and TRBJ2-5; no clear D gene. Trimming pared 5 bases from V and 0 bases from J, leaving 9 bases between. There are 14 residues in the CDR3. Germline CDR1 and CDR2: KGHDR and SFDVKD. This CDR3 is CATSGGAYQETQYF. The CDR3 coding sequence is TGTGCCACCAGTGGGGGTGCATACCAAGAGACCCAGTACTTC.

This sequence joins TRBV11-2 and TRBJ2-3; no definite D call. V gave up 1 base and J gave up 2 bases, with 22 bases separating them. The CDR3 totals 19 residues. The V gene's germline CDR1 is SGHAT and CDR2 FQNNGV. The CDR3, as DNA: TGTGCCAGCAGCTTAGGGTACCCGGGCCCCCTTAGGGACACAGATACGCAGTATTTT. Its protein is CASSLGYPGPLRDTDTQYF.

The chain is built from TRBV5-5 and TRBJ1-5; TRBD1 aligns across 7 bases. CDR1 is SGHKS, CDR2 YYEKEE, per germline (reference sequence). After removal of 1 base from V and 0 bases from J, the junction contained 10 bases not matched to a gene. The CDR3 covers 18 residues. Here the CDR3 reads CASSLFGTDLYSNQPQHF. CDR3 DNA sequence: TGTGCCAGCAGCTTGTTTGGGACAGACCTCTATAGCAATCAGCCCCAGCATTTT.

In this sample, this clone turned up once. The chain joins TRBV5-1 to TRBJ2-1, with a tentative D call TRBD2 (6 bases). Between the trimmed V and J ends, which lost 4 bases and 6 bases, there was a span of 14 bases. CDR3 size: 14 residues. The germline V gene has CDR1 SGHRS and CDR2 YFSETQ. The chain's CDR3 is CASSPGWRGNEQFF. CDR3 in DNA: TGCGCCAGCAGCCCCGGGTGGAGGGGCAATGAGCAGTTCTTC.

The CDR3 coding sequence is TGCGCCAGCAGCCGGAGGGACAGGGAGGGCACTGAAGCTTTCTTT. Its protein is CASSRRDREGTEAFF. The chain couples TRBV5-1 to TRBJ1-1, with 9 nucleotides matching TRBD1. J was trimmed by 4 bases and V by 4 bases; bases with no gene match: 8. Per the germline V gene, CDR1 is SGHRS and CDR2 is YFSETQ. The CDR3 length is 15 residues.